This is a list of T cell receptor beta chains from one sample in a study of T cells after yellow fever vaccination. TCRdb re-called the 5' RACE reads through MiXCR, storing one row per CDR3 protein. The sample shows 450,000 to 650,000 distinct CDR3 sequences, 20% to 25% of them seen only once. The sample was PBMCs, taken roughly 20 days after the first yellow fever vaccination. The origin of the receptors is a man between 18 and 35 years old who received the YFV17D yellow fever vaccine. Each CDR3 is given with its conserved first and last residue. A D gene is named only where the DNA matches it firmly. Clone size, where shown, is once, few, many, or a class for clones that have expanded.

DNA	CDR3	D	size	V	J
TGCGCCGGCCGGGGGAGCGGGGGGTTTTCTCCAAATGAGCAGTTCTTC	CAGRGSGGFSPNEQFF	TRBD2	NA	TRBV23-1	TRBJ2-1
TGTGCCAGCAGCTTTGGACTAGCGGGGGGGCTCCCCTACAATGAGCAGTTCTTC	CASSFGLAGGLPYNEQFF	TRBD2	few	TRBV5-4	TRBJ2-1
TGTGCCACCCCCCGCGGGGGCGGCACCGGGGAGCTGTTTTTT	CATPRGGGTGELFF	NA	few	TRBV6-2/TRBV6-3	TRBJ2-2
TGTGCCAGCTCACCAATTGTCCAGGACACAGATACGCAGTATTTT	CASSPIVQDTDTQYF	NA	few	TRBV18	TRBJ2-3
TGTGCCAGCAGTGCTAACAGGCTTCAGTACTTC	CASSANRLQYF	NA	few	TRBV12-3/TRBV12-4	TRBJ2-4
TGCAGTGTTAGGTCTGGGACCCAGTACTTC	CSVRSGTQYF	NA	few	TRBV20-1	TRBJ2-5
TGTGCCAGCAGGTTTACAGGACTAGCTGCCGGGGAGCTGTTTTTT	CASRFTGLAAGELFF	TRBD2	few	TRBV7-9	TRBJ2-2
TGTGCCAGCAGTTACGCGAGGGGGGAGGGCTACACCTTC	CASSYARGEGYTF	NA	once	TRBV6-5	TRBJ1-2
TGTGCCAGCAACCACTACGAGCAGTACTTC	CASNHYEQYF	NA	NA	TRBV6-4	TRBJ2-7
TGTGCCAGCAGCCCCGGGATCACCCAAGAGACCCAGTACTTC	CASSPGITQETQYF	NA	NA	TRBV7-2	TRBJ2-5
TGTGCCAGCAGTTTAAAGGCCGGGACAGGGGGCACTGAAGCTTTCTTT	CASSLKAGTGGTEAFF	TRBD1	many	TRBV27	TRBJ1-1
TGTGCCACCAGGGGGTCAGGGAATAATTCACCCCTCCACTTT	CATRGSGNNSPLHF	TRBD1	few	TRBV27	TRBJ1-6